Below, 23 T cell receptor beta chains from the same sample are listed, as sequenced in a study of T cell responses to AZD1222 COVID-19 vaccine. Assay used: immunoSEQ multiplex PCR; TCRdb lists only in-frame clones, some missing. The profile shows some 99,000 clones, roughly 90% of them singletons. The sequencing used peripheral blood, collected 28 days after the second AZD1222 dose. The receptor set was obtained from an adult who received the AZD1222 COVID-19 vaccine.

The table lists this clone with a count of one. The V call is TRBV18, the J call TRBJ1-1, with 9 bases that match TRBD1. The CDR3 sequence is 15 residues long. In germline, CDR1 is KGHSH, CDR2 LQKENI. Trimming removed 5 bases from V and 1 base from J; junction bases left unmatched: 5. CDR3 amino acids: CASSYTGQGNTEAFF. CDR3 bases: TGTGCCAGCTCATATACGGGACAGGGGAACACTGAAGCTTTCTTT.

The rearrangement joins TRBV10-1 to TRBJ2-1; maybe TRBD2 (5 bases). The length of the CDR3 is 14 residues. V was pared by 3 bases and J by 3 bases, with 9 bases between. Germline values: CDR1 WNHNN, CDR2 SYGVQD (reference sequence). Here the CDR3 DNA reads TGCGCCAGCAGTGAATTTCGGGACTACAATGAGCAGTTCTTC. Translated, it gives CASSEFRDYNEQFF.

The rearrangement uses TRBV6-5 and TRBJ1-1, with 7 bases fitting TRBD1. CDR3 length: 14 residues. V lost 6 bases and J lost 5; bases outside the gene matches: 9. Germline V gene lookup returns CDR1 MNHEY and CDR2 SVGAGI. The DNA of the CDR3 is TGTGCCAGCAGCAGGGACAGCGCCGATACTGAAGCTTTCTTT. This encodes CASSRDSADTEAFF.

J is TRBJ1-3 and V is TRBV5-1; the D is unclear. The ends were cut back, 2 bases at V and 16 bases at J, with 19 bases in the middle. Germline assignment: CDR1 SGHRS and CDR2 YFSETQ. The CDR3 loop spans 13 amino acids. CDR3 in DNA: TGCGCCAGCAGCTTTACCGGGTCTTCCGCGCCTTATTTT. Translated, it gives CASSFTGSSAPYF.

This clone is a singleton in its sample. The V and J genes are TRBV5-6 and TRBJ1-1; D is undetermined. With 2 bases removed from V and 5 bases from J, the gap between germline ends came to 16 bases. Germline CDR1 SGHDT, CDR2 YYEEEE. There are 15 residues in the CDR3. The DNA for the CDR3 is TGTGCCAGCAGCTTCGCGGGCACTAGCGGAACTGAAGCTTTCTTT. This gives the protein CASSFAGTSGTEAFF.

The chain couples TRBV2 to TRBJ1-3; D ambiguous. The CDR3 consists of 14 residues. In germline, CDR1 is SNHLY, CDR2 FYNNEI. V was clipped by 4 bases and J by 2 bases, with 9 bases between them. CDR3 sequence reads: CASSAGGAGNTIYF. The CDR3 DNA reads as TGTGCCAGCAGTGCCGGAGGCGCTGGAAACACCATATATTTT.

This clone was seen at least ten times. This chain links TRBV5-8 with TRBJ1-1; the D is unclear. Germline V gene sequence: CDR1 SGHTS, CDR2 YDEGEE. This CDR3 spans 16 amino acids. V was cut by 4 bases and J by 3 bases, with 19 bases left in between. The CDR3 reads CASSEGALGFDTEAFF. The CDR3, as DNA: TGTGCCAGCAGCGAAGGAGCGCTGGGGTTTGACACTGAAGCTTTCTTT.

J is TRBJ1-5 and V is TRBV28; 10 nucleotides align to TRBD1. CDR1 is MDHEN, CDR2 SYDVKM, per germline. V dropped 5 bases and J dropped 5; count of bases not matched to a gene: 9. The CDR3 loop spans 16 amino acids. The CDR3 coding sequence is TGTGCCAGCAGTATAACCGGGACAGGGGATCATCAGCCCCAGCATTTT. It specifies CASSITGTGDHQPQHF. Full variable domain (rest looked up from reference TRBV28 and TRBJ1-5): DVKVTQSSRYLVKRTGEKVFLECVQDMDHENMFWYRQDPGLGLRLIYFSYDVKMKEKGDIPEGYSVSREKKERFSLILESASTNQTSMYLCASSITGTGDHQPQHFGDGTRLSIL.

This clone was seen only once. V usage is TRBV6-5 and J usage is TRBJ2-7; a possible D gene is TRBD2 (6 bases). Germline CDR1 is MNHEY and CDR2 is SVGAGI. This CDR3 is built from 11 residues. V was cut by 9 bases and J by 6 bases, with 12 bases left in between. CDR3 in amino acids: CARAGEVEQYF. In DNA form, the CDR3 reads TGTGCCAGAGCGGGTGAGGTCGAGCAGTACTTC.

This rearrangement joins TRBV5-5 to TRBJ2-2; 13 bases are shared with TRBD2. Germline trimming cut 4 bases from V and 4 bases from J; bases unmatched to any gene: 4. The CDR3 is made up of 16 amino acids. Germline V gene lookup returns CDR1 SGHKS and CDR2 YYEKEE (reference sequence). The CDR3 spells CASSPRLAGGTGELFF. Written as DNA, the CDR3 is TGTGCCAGCAGCCCTCGACTAGCGGGGGGCACCGGGGAGCTGTTTTTT.

The V call is TRBV7-3, the J call TRBJ1-2; D possibly corresponds to TRBD1 (6 bases). Per the germline V gene, CDR1 is SGHTA and CDR2 is FQGTGA. The CDR3 totals 15 residues. Trimming took 5 bases from V and 6 from J, leaving 19 bases between them. CDR3 in amino acids: CASSQNYGTQHGYTF. CDR3 nucleotide sequence: TGTGCCAGCAGCCAAAATTACGGGACACAGCATGGCTACACCTTC.

The V gene is TRBV7-3, the J gene TRBJ2-1; D is possibly TRBD2 (6 bases). Germline V lookup: CDR1 SGHTA, CDR2 FQGTGA. The CDR3 is 14 amino acids. V was clipped by 4 bases and J by 3 bases, with 10 bases between them. The CDR3 protein is CASSWGGGYNEQFF. The CDR3, as DNA: TGTGCCAGCAGCTGGGGAGGCGGCTACAATGAGCAGTTCTTC. The full variable domain, in which reference TRBV7-3 and TRBJ2-1 provide the parts outside the CDR3, is GAGVSQTPSNKVTEKGKYVELRCDPISGHTALYWYRQSLGQGPEFLIYFQGTGAADDSGLPNDRFFAVRPEGSVSTLKIQRTERGDSAVYLCASSWGGGYNEQFFGPGTRLTVL.

The count of this clone is one. The V gene is TRBV18, the J gene TRBJ2-3; the D gene is possibly TRBD2 (6 bases). Trimming took off 0 bases at V and 0 bases at J, with 10 bases between the two ends. Germline CDR1 KGHSH, CDR2 LQKENI. CDR3 length: 16 residues. CDR3 amino acids: CASSPPVSGSTDTQYF. CDR3 nucleotide sequence: TGTGCCAGCTCACCACCGGTTAGCGGAAGCACAGATACGCAGTATTTT.

This clone has just one count. V usage is TRBV10-3 and J usage is TRBJ2-5; possible D gene TRBD1, 5 bases. Germline assignment: CDR1 ENHRY and CDR2 SYGVKD. This CDR3 contains 12 residues. Between the trimmed V and J ends, which lost 3 bases and 9 bases, there was a span of 11 bases. CDR3 nucleotides: TGTGCCATCAGTGACAGGGAAAGGCCCCAGTACTTC. This gives the protein CAISDRERPQYF.

The chain combines TRBV30 with TRBJ1-2, with D perhaps matching TRBD1 (5 bases). V was clipped by 2 bases and J by 4 bases, with 11 bases between them. Germline-derived CDR1 and CDR2 are GTSNPN and SVGIG (reference sequence). This CDR3 comprises 13 residues. The CDR3 loop is CAWSNTGVYGYTF. As DNA, the CDR3 is TGTGCCTGGAGTAATACAGGAGTCTATGGCTACACCTTC.

J is TRBJ1-1 and V is TRBV10-3; 7 bases line up with TRBD1. CDR1 is ENHRY and CDR2 is SYGVKD in the germline V gene. CDR3 length: 18 amino acids. Trimming took 6 bases from V and 5 from J; bases not matched to a gene: 21. CDR3 residues: CAISPVGPAGGGRTEAFF. The CDR3 nucleotides read TGTGCCATCAGCCCCGTAGGACCGGCAGGGGGTGGGAGAACTGAAGCTTTCTTT.

V gene TRBV23-1 combines with J gene TRBJ1-4; possibly TRBD1 for D (5 bases). TRBV23-1 is known as an ORF, though its function is uncertain. The CDR3 totals 14 residues. V was shortened by 5 bases and J by 3 bases, with 10 bases between the two germline ends. CDR3: CASSGPGPNEKLFF. The DNA of the CDR3 is TGCGCCAGCAGTGGACCGGGACCTAATGAAAAACTGTTTTTT.

The V call is TRBV2, the J call TRBJ2-7; D gene uncertain. The CDR3 sequence is 14 residues long. Trimming took 0 bases from V and 0 from J, leaving 6 bases between them. From germline, CDR1 is SNHLY and CDR2 FYNNEI. CDR3 coding DNA: TGTGCCAGCAGTGAAGCGGTGAGCTCCTACGAGCAGTACTTC. Its protein product is CASSEAVSSYEQYF.

The CDR3 DNA follows: TGTGCCAGCAGTCCGGGAAGCCGGTCGGATTCACCCCTCCACTTT. It specifies CASSPGSRSDSPLHF. V is TRBV6-6 and J is TRBJ1-6; D gene ambiguous. CDR1 and CDR2 from the germline V gene are MNHNY and SVGAGI (reference sequence). This CDR3 has 15 residues. The germline V and J ends were trimmed by 5 bases and 8 bases, with 16 bases remaining between them.

The chain carries TRBV28 and TRBJ2-7, with 7 bases aligning to TRBD2. Unmatched junction bases numbered 14, after V lost 6 bases and J lost 3 bases. This CDR3 spans 16 amino acids. Per germline, CDR1 MDHEN and CDR2 SYDVKM. CDR3 in amino acids: CASSSNHWGGDYEQYF. DNA of the CDR3: TGTGCCAGCAGCTCCAACCACTGGGGGGGTGACTACGAGCAGTACTTC.

This clone has a handful of counts. V gene TRBV14 combines with J gene TRBJ1-1; the match to TRBD1 covers 8 bases. The CDR3 is 14 amino acids. J gave up 4 bases and V 5 bases, and 6 bases lay outside the gene matches. In germline, CDR1 is SGHDN, CDR2 FVKESK. The CDR3 here is CASSKRQGSTEAFF. The CDR3 DNA is TGTGCCAGCAGCAAAAGACAGGGGAGCACTGAAGCTTTCTTT.

This sequence joins TRBV25-1 and TRBJ1-4, with TRBD1 as a possible D gene (5 bases). CDR3 length: 14 residues. The germline gives CDR1 MGHDK, CDR2 SYGVNS. V dropped 4 bases and J dropped 7 bases, with 13 bases sitting between them. CDR3: CASSGEGGVEKLFF. CDR3 in DNA: TGTGCCAGCAGTGGTGAGGGAGGGGTTGAAAAACTGTTTTTT.

The chain has TRBV6-5 and TRBJ1-1, with 8 bases lining up with TRBD1. CDR1 and CDR2 from the germline V gene are MNHEY and SVGAGI. CDR3 length: 15 residues. V dropped 5 bases and J dropped 1; count of bases not matched to a gene: 6. For the CDR3, the DNA is TGTGCCAGCAGTCTACAGGGGGGAGGGAACACTGAAGCTTTCTTT. The encoded protein is CASSLQGGGNTEAFF.